This T cell receptor beta chain was sequenced for a study of Graves' ophthalmopathy and Graves' hyperthyroidism. This clonotype came up many times. Investigators amplified TCR beta CDR3 regions from RNA transcripts. First-round RT-PCR used HTBI primers; second-round multiplex PCR followed. In TCRdb, the multiplex PCR reads were re-called with MiXCR into one record per CDR3 protein. This table has some 350,000 distinct CDR3 sequences, roughly a sixth appearing once. Unmatched junction bases numbered 15, after V lost 5 bases and J lost 4 bases. Germline lookup yields CDR1 MNHEY and CDR2 SMNVEV (reference sequence). The CDR3 length is 19 residues.

This chain uses TRBV27 with TRBJ2-5; TRBD2 aligns across 14 bases. Sequenced input: peripheral blood. The source of this sequence is an adult woman with stable Graves' hyperthyroidism. CDR3 residues: CASSETPGLAGDPPETQYF. CDR3 bases: TGTGCCAGCAGTGAGACACCGGGACTAGCGGGAGACCCGCCAGAGACCCAGTACTTC.